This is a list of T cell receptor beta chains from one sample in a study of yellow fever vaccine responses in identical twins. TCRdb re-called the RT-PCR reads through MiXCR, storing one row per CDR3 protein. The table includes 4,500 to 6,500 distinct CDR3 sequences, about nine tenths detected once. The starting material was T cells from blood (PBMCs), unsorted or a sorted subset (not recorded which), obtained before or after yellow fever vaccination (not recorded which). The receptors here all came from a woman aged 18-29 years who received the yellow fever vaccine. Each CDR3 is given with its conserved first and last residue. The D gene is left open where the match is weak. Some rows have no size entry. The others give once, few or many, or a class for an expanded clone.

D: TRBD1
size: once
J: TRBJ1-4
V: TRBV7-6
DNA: TGTGCCAGCAGCTTAGCCCGGCCGGCAGCCGGGACAGGGGCGGAAAAACTGTTTTTT
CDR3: CASSLARPAAGTGAEKLFF

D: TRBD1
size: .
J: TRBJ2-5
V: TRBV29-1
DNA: TGCAGCGTTGAAGGTCTCCCTTTTAACCCAGGGGGCTTACAAGAGACCCAGTACTTC
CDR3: CSVEGLPFNPGGLQETQYF

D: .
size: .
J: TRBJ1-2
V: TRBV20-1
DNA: TGCAGTGCTAGAGAGGGTAGCTATGGCTACACCTTC
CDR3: CSAREGSYGYTF

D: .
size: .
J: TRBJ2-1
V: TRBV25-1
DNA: TGTGCCAGCAGTGCGCAGTTCTTC
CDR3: CASSAQFF

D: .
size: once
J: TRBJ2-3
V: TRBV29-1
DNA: TGCAGCGTTGGGGGATACCGAGATACGCAGTATTTT
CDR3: CSVGGYRDTQYF

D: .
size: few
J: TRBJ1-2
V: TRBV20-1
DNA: TGCAGTGCTAGGATCCTCAGAGCTAACTATGGCTACACCTTC
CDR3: CSARILRANYGYTF

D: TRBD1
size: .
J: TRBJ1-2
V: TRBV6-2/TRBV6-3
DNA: TGTGCCAGCAGTTACTCGGGACAGATCTATGGCTACACCTTC
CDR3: CASSYSGQIYGYTF

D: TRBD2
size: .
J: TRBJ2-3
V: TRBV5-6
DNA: TGTGCCAGCAGCTTGCCGGGAGGGCCTGCAGATACGCAGTATTTT
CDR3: CASSLPGGPADTQYF

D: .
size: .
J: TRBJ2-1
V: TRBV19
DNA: TGTGCCAGTAGTATGATCGGGGTCGATGAGCAGTTCTTC
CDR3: CASSMIGVDEQFF

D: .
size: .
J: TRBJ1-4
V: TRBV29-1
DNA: TGCAGCGTTGGGGGGGGGAGTAATGAAAAACTGTTTTTT
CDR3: CSVGGGSNEKLFF

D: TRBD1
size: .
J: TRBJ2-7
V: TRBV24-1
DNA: TGTGCCACCAGTGACCCGGACAGGAGCTCCTACGAGCAGTACTTC
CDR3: CATSDPDRSSYEQYF

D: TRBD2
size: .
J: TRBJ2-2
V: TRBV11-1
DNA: TGTGCCAGCAGCTTCCTCCCGGGGGGGAACACCGGGGAGCTGTTTTTT
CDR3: CASSFLPGGNTGELFF

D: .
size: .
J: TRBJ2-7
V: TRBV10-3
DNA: TGTGCCATCCGTGCTGCCTCTGCCTACGAGCAGTACTTC
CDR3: CAIRAASAYEQYF

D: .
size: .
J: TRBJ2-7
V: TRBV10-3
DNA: TGTGCCATCAGTGAAACCTCAGGGATTACCTACGAGCAGTACTTC
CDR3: CAISETSGITYEQYF

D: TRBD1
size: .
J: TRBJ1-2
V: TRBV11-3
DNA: TGTGCCAGCAGCTTTGGGACAGGGAATCCGTATGGCTACACCTTC
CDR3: CASSFGTGNPYGYTF

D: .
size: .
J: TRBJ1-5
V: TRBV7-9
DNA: TGTGCCAGCAGCCGAGACCTGACAGGGCCCCAGCATTTT
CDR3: CASSRDLTGPQHF

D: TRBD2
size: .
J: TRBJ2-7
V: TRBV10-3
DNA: TGTGCCATCACCCCGGTTGTGGGTAGCGGGAGCCACGAGCAGTACTTC
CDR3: CAITPVVGSGSHEQYF

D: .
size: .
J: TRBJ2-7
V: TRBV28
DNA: TGTGCCAGCAGTTCGGGCGACAGGAACGCTCAGTACTTC
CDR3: CASSSGDRNAQYF

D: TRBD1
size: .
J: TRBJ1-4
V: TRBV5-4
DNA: TGTGCCAGCAGCTTGGCGACAGGGGGTAATGAAAAACTGTTTTTT
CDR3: CASSLATGGNEKLFF

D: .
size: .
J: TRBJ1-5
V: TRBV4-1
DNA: TGCGCCAGCAGCCAAGATCCGAGGGGGTACCAGCCCCAGCATTTT
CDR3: CASSQDPRGYQPQHF

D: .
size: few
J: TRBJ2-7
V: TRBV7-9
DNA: TGTGCCAGCAGCTTAGCGGGGGACCACGAGCAGTACTTC
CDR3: CASSLAGDHEQYF

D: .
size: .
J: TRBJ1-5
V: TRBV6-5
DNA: TGTGCCAGCAGTTACGGATCGGCAGTGATCAATCAGCCCCAGCATTTT
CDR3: CASSYGSAVINQPQHF

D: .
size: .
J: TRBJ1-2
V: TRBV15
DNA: TGTGCCACCAGCAGTGAGACACCTTCCCCAATCTATGGCTACACCTTC
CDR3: CATSSETPSPIYGYTF

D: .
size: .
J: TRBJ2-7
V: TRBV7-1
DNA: TGTGCCAGCAGCTCTGACAGTAGAGCCTACGAGCAGTACTTC
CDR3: CASSSDSRAYEQYF

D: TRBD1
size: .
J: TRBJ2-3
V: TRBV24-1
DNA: TGTGCCACCAGTGATTTGGGGACAGAGATGCCAGATACGCAGTATTTT
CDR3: CATSDLGTEMPDTQYF

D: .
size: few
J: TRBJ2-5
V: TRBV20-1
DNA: TGCAGTGCTAGGGACACGGGAACGGAGACCCAGTACTTC
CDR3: CSARDTGTETQYF

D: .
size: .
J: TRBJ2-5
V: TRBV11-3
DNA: TGTGCCAGCAGAAGGGACTTACAAGAGACCCAGTACTTC
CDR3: CASRRDLQETQYF

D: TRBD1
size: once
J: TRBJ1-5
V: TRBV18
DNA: TGTGCCAGCTCACCGACCAGGGGGTCACATAGCAATCAGCCCCAGCATTTT
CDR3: CASSPTRGSHSNQPQHF

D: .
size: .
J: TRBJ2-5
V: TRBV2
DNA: TGTGCCAGCAGTGCGGGACATTCCCAGCTCCAAGAGACCCAGTACTTC
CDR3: CASSAGHSQLQETQYF

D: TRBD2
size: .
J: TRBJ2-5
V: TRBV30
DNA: TGTGCCTGGAGTGTACCGGGACTAGTAGAGACCCAGTACTTC
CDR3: CAWSVPGLVETQYF

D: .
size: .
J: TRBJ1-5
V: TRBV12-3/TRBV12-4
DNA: TGTGCCAGCAGGTCAGACGCCGGCCGCAATCAGCCCCAGCATTTT
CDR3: CASRSDAGRNQPQHF

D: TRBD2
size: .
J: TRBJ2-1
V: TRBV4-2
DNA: TGTGCCAGCAGCCAAGCTAGCGGAATCTACAATGAGCAGTTCTTC
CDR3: CASSQASGIYNEQFF

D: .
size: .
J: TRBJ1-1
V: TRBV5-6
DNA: TGTGCCAGCAGCTTGGGAGGTGACACTGAAGCTTTCTTT
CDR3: CASSLGGDTEAFF

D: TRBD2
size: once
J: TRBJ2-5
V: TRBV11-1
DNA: TGTGCCAGCAGCTTACTACTAGCGGGGGAGACCCAGTACTTC
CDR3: CASSLLLAGETQYF

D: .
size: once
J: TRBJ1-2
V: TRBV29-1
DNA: TGCAGCGTTTGGGATCGAGGGAGTTACTATGGCTACACCTTC
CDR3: CSVWDRGSYYGYTF

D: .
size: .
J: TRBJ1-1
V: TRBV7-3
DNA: TGTGCCAGCAGCTTATCCGGACACAACACTGAAGCTTTCTTT
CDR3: CASSLSGHNTEAFF

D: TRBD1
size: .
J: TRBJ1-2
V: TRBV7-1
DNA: TGTGCCAGCAGCTCGGGACAGGAAATACATGGCTACACCTTC
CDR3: CASSSGQEIHGYTF